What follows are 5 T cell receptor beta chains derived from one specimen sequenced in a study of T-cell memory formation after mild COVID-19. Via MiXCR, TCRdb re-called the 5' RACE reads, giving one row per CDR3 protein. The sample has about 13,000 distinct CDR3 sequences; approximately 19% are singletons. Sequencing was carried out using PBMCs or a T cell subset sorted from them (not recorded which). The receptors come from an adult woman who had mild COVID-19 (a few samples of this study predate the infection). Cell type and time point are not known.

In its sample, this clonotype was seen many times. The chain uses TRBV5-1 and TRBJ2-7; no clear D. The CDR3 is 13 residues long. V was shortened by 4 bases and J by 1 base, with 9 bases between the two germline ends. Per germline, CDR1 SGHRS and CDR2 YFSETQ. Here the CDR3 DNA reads TGCGCCAGCAGCGCGGACGGATCCTACGAGCAGTACTTC. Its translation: CASSADGSYEQYF. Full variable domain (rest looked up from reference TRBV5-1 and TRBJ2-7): KAGVTQTPRYLIKTRGQQVTLSCSPISGHRSVSWYQQTPGQGLQFLFEYFSETQRNKGNFPGRFSGRQFSNSRSEMNVSTLELGDSALYLCASSADGSYEQYFGPGTRLTVT.

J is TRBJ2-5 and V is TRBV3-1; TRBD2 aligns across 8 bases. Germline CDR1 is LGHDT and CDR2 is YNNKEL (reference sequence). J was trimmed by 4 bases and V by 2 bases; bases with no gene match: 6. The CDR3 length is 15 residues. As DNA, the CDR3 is TGTGCCAGCAGCCAACCGGGGGGGCCCACAGAGACCCAGTACTTC. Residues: CASSQPGGPTETQYF.

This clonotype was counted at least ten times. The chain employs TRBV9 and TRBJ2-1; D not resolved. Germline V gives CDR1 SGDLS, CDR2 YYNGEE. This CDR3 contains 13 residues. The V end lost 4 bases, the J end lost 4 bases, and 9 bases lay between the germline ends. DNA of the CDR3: TGTGCCAGCAGCCCCTGGGGATACAATGAGCAGTTCTTC. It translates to CASSPWGYNEQFF.

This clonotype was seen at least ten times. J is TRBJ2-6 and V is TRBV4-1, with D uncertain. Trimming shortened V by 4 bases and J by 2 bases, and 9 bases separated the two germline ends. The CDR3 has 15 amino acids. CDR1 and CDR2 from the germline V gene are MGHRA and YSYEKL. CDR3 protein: CASSPITPGANVLTF. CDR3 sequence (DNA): TGCGCCAGCAGCCCGATTACTCCTGGGGCCAACGTCCTGACTTTC.

CDR3 sequence reads: CASSQVGGAQNSPLHF. Written as DNA, the CDR3 is TGTGCCAGCAGCCAAGTGGGCGGGGCGCAAAATTCACCCCTCCACTTT. The chain joins TRBV3-1 to TRBJ1-6; D might be TRBD1 (5 bases). Germline V lookup: CDR1 LGHDT, CDR2 YNNKEL (reference sequence). The V and J ends lost 1 base and 7 bases respectively, with 14 bases between them. The CDR3 length is 16 residues.